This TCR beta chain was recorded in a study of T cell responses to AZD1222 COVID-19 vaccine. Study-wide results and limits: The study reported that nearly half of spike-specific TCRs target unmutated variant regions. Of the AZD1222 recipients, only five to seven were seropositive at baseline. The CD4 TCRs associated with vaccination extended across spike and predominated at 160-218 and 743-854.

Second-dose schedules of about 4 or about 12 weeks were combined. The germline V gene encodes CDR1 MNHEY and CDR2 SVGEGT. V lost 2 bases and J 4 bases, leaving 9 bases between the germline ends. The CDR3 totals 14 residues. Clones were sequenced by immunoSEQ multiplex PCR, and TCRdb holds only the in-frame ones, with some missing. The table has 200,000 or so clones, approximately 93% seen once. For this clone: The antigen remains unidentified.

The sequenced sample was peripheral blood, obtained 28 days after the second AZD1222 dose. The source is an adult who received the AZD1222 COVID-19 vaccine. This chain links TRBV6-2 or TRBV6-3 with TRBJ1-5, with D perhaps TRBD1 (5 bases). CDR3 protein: CASSYAGINQPQHF. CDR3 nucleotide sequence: TGTGCCAGCAGTTACGCAGGGATTAATCAGCCCCAGCATTTT.